This TCR beta chain was sequenced in a study of shared clonotypes between healthy human individuals. Whole-study context: Each donor had three CD4 naive, three CD4 memory, two CD8 naive and one CD8 memory plate. Study-level points and caveats: Generally, naive subsets came out with larger estimated richness than memory subsets. Clonotype sharing among donors, it was expected, would be affected by sequencing depth.

With regard to this clone: What it recognizes is unknown.

The donor cohort consisted entirely of Caucasian adults residing in Nashville, Tennessee. V dropped 7 bases and J dropped 6 bases, with 0 bases sitting between them. This CDR3 spans 8 amino acids. Germline V CDR1 and CDR2: MNHNY, SVGAGI (reference sequence). Sequencing was performed with immunoSEQ multiplex PCR; in TCRdb, only in-frame clones are kept and a portion is missing. The sample has some 1 million clones, roughly 70% seen once; the top ten hold around 1.5%. This receptor was taken from a man younger than 30 in good health. V gene TRBV6-6 combines with J gene TRBJ1-1; D is unresolved. The sequenced sample was memory CD4+ T cells sorted from blood. Stated subset: CD45RA-negative fraction. CDR3 sequence: CASTEAFF. CDR3 nucleotide sequence: TGTGCCAGCACTGAAGCTTTCTTT.